In its sample, the clone carrying this T cell receptor (beta chain) was seen a few times. The entry originates in a study of blood T cells in healthy people across ages. Alongside a J-beta primer mix, a sample-barcoded 5' primer served in a second PCR lasting 7 to 11 cycles. A single record per CDR3 protein comes from TCRdb applying MiXCR to the 5' RACE reads. The sample has 650,000 to 950,000 distinct CDR3 sequences, around 45% seen once. The CDR3 spans 15 residues. Trimming removed 1 base from V and 2 bases from J, with 12 bases in between. CDR1 and CDR2 from the germline V gene are SGHDN and FVKESK.

The source is a man in his sixties in good health. The sample taken for sequencing was blood. V and J are TRBV14 and TRBJ2-7, with D tentatively TRBD1 (5 bases). The CDR3 DNA follows: TGTGCCAGCAGCCAAGGGGGCAGCTGGACCTACGAGCAGTACTTC. As protein: CASSQGGSWTYEQYF.